Listed below are T cell receptor beta chains from one sample, sequenced in a study of cytomegalovirus exposure and HLA in healthy donors. The repertoire was sequenced with immunoSEQ multiplex PCR; TCRdb's copy has only in-frame clones and lacks some. The data contain about 150,000 clones, around four fifths of them seen just once; the ten biggest clones take up roughly 3.4%. The source material was PBMCs. The receptors derive from a male donor in good health and CMV-seronegative. Both conserved end residues are part of each CDR3. The D gene is left open where the match is weak. Expanded clones get a size class; other rows say once, few or many, or leave the size out.

D | J | length | size | V | DNA | CDR3
- | TRBJ2-3 | 13 | - | TRBV9 | TGTGCCAGCAGCGTAGGGGACTGGGATACGCAGTATTTT | CASSVGDWDTQYF
TRBD1 | TRBJ1-1 | 14 | - | TRBV29-1 | TGCAGCGTTGAAGTGAAGGGGGCTAACACTGAAGCTTTCTTT | CSVEVKGANTEAFF
TRBD1 | TRBJ2-1 | 16 | - | TRBV9 | TGTGCCAGCAGCGACCGACAGGGGGCGCCGAACAATGAGCAGTTCTTC | CASSDRQGAPNNEQFF
- | TRBJ1-2 | 13 | - | TRBV10-3 | TGTGCCATCAGTGATTCGGGGAACTATGGCTACACCTTC | CAISDSGNYGYTF
- | TRBJ2-3 | 15 | - | TRBV7-9 | TGTTCCAGCAGCTTAGCAGGGGGGGCTGCGGATACGCAGTATTTT | CSSSLAGGAADTQYF
- | TRBJ2-7 | 17 | - | TRBV11-2 | TGTGCCAGCAGCTTATACGTGATTAGCGGAAACTCCTACGAGCAGTACTTC | CASSLYVISGNSYEQYF
TRBD2 | TRBJ2-3 | 16 | once | TRBV11-2 | TGTGCCAGCAGCTCCGGGGCTAGCGGGCTCACAGATACGCAGTATTTT | CASSSGASGLTDTQYF
- | TRBJ2-7 | 18 | - | TRBV10-1 | TGCGCCAGCAGTGAGTCCCCGAAGAGAGCGGGTGCAGTCTACGAGCAGTACTTC | CASSESPKRAGAVYEQYF
- | TRBJ2-7 | 15 | - | TRBV7-3 | TGTGCCAGCAGCTTAACGGGGGGTTCGGGGTACGAGCAGTACTTC | CASSLTGGSGYEQYF
- | TRBJ2-2 | 16 | once | TRBV2 | TGTGCCAGCAGTGATGGTAGGGGCTGGTCCACCGGGGAGCTGTTTTTT | CASSDGRGWSTGELFF
- | TRBJ2-3 | 13 | - | TRBV7-8 | TGTGCCAGCAGCTTACTGACTGTGGATACGCAGTATTTT | CASSLLTVDTQYF
TRBD2 | TRBJ2-7 | 17 | - | TRBV7-9 | TGTTCCAGCAGCCCACGGACTACGGGGGGTTTCTTCTACGAGCAGTACTTC | CSSSPRTTGGFFYEQYF
TRBD2 | TRBJ2-6 | 20 | - | TRBV7-7 | TGTGCCAGCAGCGGATCGGTGGGAGGGTCCCAAAGCTCTGGGGCCAACGTCCTGACTTTC | CASSGSVGGSQSSGANVLTF
- | TRBJ1-1 | 15 | once | TRBV5-1 | TGCGCCAGCAGCTCTGGACAGATCACATACACTGAAGCTTTCTTT | CASSSGQITYTEAFF
- | TRBJ1-1 | 15 | - | TRBV9 | TGTGCCAGCAGCGTAGATGTAGTTATGAACACTGAAGCTTTCTTT | CASSVDVVMNTEAFF
- | TRBJ1-1 | 15 | once | TRBV11-1 | TGTGCCAGCAGCCCCTTCCAAAACAAGAACACTGAAGCTTTCTTT | CASSPFQNKNTEAFF
- | TRBJ1-5 | 14 | - | TRBV9 | TGTGCCAGCTCGCCCGGCGGGGGCAATCAGCCCCAGCATTTT | CASSPGGGNQPQHF
- | TRBJ2-3 | 15 | - | TRBV2 | TGTGCCAGCAGTGCTCCGGGGTCCCGAAGGGATACGCAGTATTTT | CASSAPGSRRDTQYF
- | TRBJ1-5 | 15 | - | TRBV2 | TGTGCCAGCAGTGAAGGAAGACAGGCTTATCAGCCCCAGCATTTT | CASSEGRQAYQPQHF
TRBD2 | TRBJ2-1 | 17 | - | TRBV11-2 | TGTGCCAGCAGCTTGGCGCTTAGCGGGGCTTCCTACAATGAGCAGTTCTTC | CASSLALSGASYNEQFF
TRBD1 | TRBJ1-1 | 16 | - | TRBV7-9 | TGTGCCAGCAGCTCTTGGACAGGGGGTTCTCCGACTGAAGCTTTCTTT | CASSSWTGGSPTEAFF
- | TRBJ2-3 | 15 | few | TRBV4-2 | TGTGCCAGCAGCCAAGCTCCGGGGAGCACAGATACGCAGTATTTT | CASSQAPGSTDTQYF
TRBD1 | TRBJ2-2 | 16 | - | TRBV9 | TGTGCCAGCAGCTTAGGTGGGACAGCGAACACCGGGGAGCTGTTTTTT | CASSLGGTANTGELFF
TRBD1 | TRBJ1-2 | 16 | - | TRBV6-5 | TGTGCCAGCAGTTATTCACAAATCGACAGGGACTATGGCTACACCTTC | CASSYSQIDRDYGYTF
TRBD2 | TRBJ2-5 | 16 | - | TRBV5-8 | TGTGCCAGCAGCTTGGAAGGAGCGGGGGGGCGAGAGACCCAGTACTTC | CASSLEGAGGRETQYF
- | TRBJ2-3 | 14 | once | TRBV6-5 | TGTGCCAGCAGTCTTCGATCCTACACAGATACGCAGTATTTT | CASSLRSYTDTQYF
TRBD2 | TRBJ2-3 | 17 | - | TRBV7-8 | TGTGCCAGCAGCTTAATTGGGACTAGCGGGTACACAGATACGCAGTATTTT | CASSLIGTSGYTDTQYF
- | TRBJ2-3 | 14 | - | TRBV6-4 | TGTGCCAGCAGTGACACGGGGGGCACAGATACGCAGTATTTT | CASSDTGGTDTQYF
TRBD2 | TRBJ2-1 | 15 | - | TRBV11-2 | TGTGCCAGCAGCTTAGGCCTAGCGGGGGGGCATGAGCAGTTCTTC | CASSLGLAGGHEQFF
TRBD1 | TRBJ1-3 | 16 | - | TRBV7-2 | TGTGCCAGCAGCCTGACAGGGGGTGGCTCTGGAAACACCATATATTTT | CASSLTGGGSGNTIYF
TRBD1 | TRBJ1-1 | 17 | - | TRBV30 | TGTGCCTGGAGTGCAGGGGGCACCTGGAAAAACTACACTGAAGCTTTCTTT | CAWSAGGTWKNYTEAFF
TRBD2 | TRBJ2-7 | 15 | - | TRBV6-5 | TGTGCCAGCAGTTACTCCCTCTTCGGGGGGGATGAGCAGTACTTC | CASSYSLFGGDEQYF
- | TRBJ1-5 | 15 | once | TRBV6-5 | TGTGCCAGCGCCGAGCGGGGTAAAGTGTTTCAGCCCCAGCATTTT | CASAERGKVFQPQHF
- | TRBJ1-4 | 14 | - | TRBV9 | TGTGCCAGCAGCGCGGACACACAGGATGAAAAACTGTTTTTT | CASSADTQDEKLFF
- | TRBJ1-1 | 14 | - | TRBV15 | TGTGCCACCAGCAGAGACAGGGTGGGTAGTGAAGCTTTCTTT | CATSRDRVGSEAFF
TRBD2 | TRBJ2-1 | 13 | few | TRBV6-6 | TGTGCCAGCAGGGGGCTAGCGGACAATGAGCAGTTCTTC | CASRGLADNEQFF
TRBD2 | TRBJ2-3 | 14 | few | TRBV7-3 | TGTGCCAGCAGCACCGGGACTAACACAGATACGCAGTATTTT | CASSTGTNTDTQYF